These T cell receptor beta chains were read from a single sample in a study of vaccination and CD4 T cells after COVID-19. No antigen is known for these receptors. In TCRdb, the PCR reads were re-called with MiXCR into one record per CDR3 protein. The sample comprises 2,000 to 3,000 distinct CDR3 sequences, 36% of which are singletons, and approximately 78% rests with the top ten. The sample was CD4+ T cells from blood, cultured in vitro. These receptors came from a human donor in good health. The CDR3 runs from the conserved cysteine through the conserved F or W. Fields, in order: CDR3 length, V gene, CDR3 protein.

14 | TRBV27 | CASSLGTGPYEQYF
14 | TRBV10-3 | CAISPGQFTDTQYF
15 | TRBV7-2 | CASSLVGTVADTQYF
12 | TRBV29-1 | CSVEASSYEQYF
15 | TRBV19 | CASSSGDANTGELFF
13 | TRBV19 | CASSNRVGYEQYF
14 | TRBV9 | CASSAQGTPDTQYF
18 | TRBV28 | CASSLRGLGVREHQPQHF
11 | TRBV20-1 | CSAREGETQYF
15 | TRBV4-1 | CASSQPTTRTNKQYF
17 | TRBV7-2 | CASSPRSNSGLIYGYTF
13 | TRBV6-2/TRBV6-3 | CASSYPERNIQYF
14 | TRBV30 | CAWSVTAGGETQYF
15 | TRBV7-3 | CASSRTGGATDTQYF
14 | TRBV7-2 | CASSLDRANEKLFF
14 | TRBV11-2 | CASSSQSGVGTQYF
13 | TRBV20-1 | CSAAGTANTEAFF
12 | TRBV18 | CASSPLGEGAFF
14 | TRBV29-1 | CSVFPGQGTYEQYF
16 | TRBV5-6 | CASSLLRGSYNSPLHF
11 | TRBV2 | CASSEVNRQFF
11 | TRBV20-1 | CSAAHNSPLHF
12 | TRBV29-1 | CSVRQANYGYTF
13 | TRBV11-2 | CASSWAPLYEQYF
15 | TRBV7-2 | CASSLVVETNEKLFF
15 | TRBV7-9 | CASSFWTGVADTQYF
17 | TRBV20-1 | CSARPMRGVENTGELFF
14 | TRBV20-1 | CSAPPDRWSGGYTF